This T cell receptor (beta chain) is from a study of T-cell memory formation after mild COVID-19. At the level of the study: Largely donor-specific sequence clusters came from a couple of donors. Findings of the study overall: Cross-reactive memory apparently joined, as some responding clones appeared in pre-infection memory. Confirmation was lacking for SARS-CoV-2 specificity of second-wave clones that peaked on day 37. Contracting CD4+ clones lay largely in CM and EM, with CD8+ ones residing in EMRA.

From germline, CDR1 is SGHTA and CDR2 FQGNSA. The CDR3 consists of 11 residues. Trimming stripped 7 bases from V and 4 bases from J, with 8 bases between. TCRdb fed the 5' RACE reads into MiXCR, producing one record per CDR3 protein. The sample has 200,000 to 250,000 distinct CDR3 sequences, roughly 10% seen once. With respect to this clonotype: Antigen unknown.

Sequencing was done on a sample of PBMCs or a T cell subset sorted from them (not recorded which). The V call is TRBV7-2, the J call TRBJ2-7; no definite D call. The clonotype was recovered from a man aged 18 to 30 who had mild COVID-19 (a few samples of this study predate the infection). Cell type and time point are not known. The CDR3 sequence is CASTQAYEQYF. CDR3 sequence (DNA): TGTGCCAGCACCCAGGCGTACGAGCAGTACTTC.